What follows are 10 T cell receptor beta chains derived from one specimen sequenced in a study of blood T cell repertoires in COVID-19 (dated by TCRdb to the early 2020s). Library preparation used the immunoSEQ multiplex PCR assay. In its TCRdb copy, this immuneACCESS table keeps in-frame sequences only and misses some clones. Where compared with another copy, unresolved V genes explain less than half of these, and the others have no known cause. Recorded for this sample are fewer than 250,000 clones; around nine tenths of them occurred a single time. The ten most abundant clones make up around 7% of the sample. The sequenced material came from PBMCs or T cells enriched from blood (not recorded which). Receptors were obtained from a man between 25 and 39 years old in a cohort exposed to, infected with or recovered from COVID-19 (not recorded which).

This chain links TRBV28 with TRBJ1-4; D is unresolved. Trimming left V 3 bases short and J 2 bases short, with 16 bases between. CDR3 size: 17 residues. Germline V lookup: CDR1 MDHEN, CDR2 SYDVKM. The CDR3 sequence is CASSFYFLRTTNEKLFF. CDR3 in DNA: TGTGCCAGCAGTTTCTATTTCCTGAGGACTACTAATGAAAAACTGTTTTTT.

The rearrangement links TRBV4-1 to TRBJ2-7, with D possibly TRBD1 on 6 matching bases. CDR3 size: 15 residues. V lost 0 bases, J lost 2 bases, and 11 bases lay in between. CDR1 MGHRA and CDR2 YSYEKL come from the germline V gene. The CDR3 region is CASSQDRAGAYEQYF. The CDR3 DNA sequence: TGCGCCAGCAGCCAAGATAGGGCAGGGGCCTACGAGCAGTACTTC.

This clone occurred once. This chain links TRBV7-2 with TRBJ2-2; D unresolved. CDR1 and CDR2 from the germline V gene are SGHTA and FQGNSA. With 5 bases removed from V and 6 bases from J, the gap between germline ends came to 13 bases. This CDR3 is built from 14 residues. Written as DNA, the CDR3 is TGTGCCAGCAGCGGAAACCCGGCGGCCGGGGAGCTGTTTTTT. As protein: CASSGNPAAGELFF. Supplemented by reference TRBV7-2 and TRBJ2-2, the full variable domain reads GAGVSQSPSNKVTEKGKDVELRCDPISGHTALYWYRQSLGQGLEFLIYFQGNSAPDKSGLPSDRFSAERTGGSVSTLTIQRTQQEDSAVYLCASSGNPAAGELFFGEGSRLTVL.

This chain links TRBV7-2 with TRBJ1-2, with D maybe TRBD1 (6 bases). Per germline, CDR1 SGHTA and CDR2 FQGNSA. There are 16 residues in the CDR3. V was trimmed by 6 bases and J by 5 bases, leaving 22 bases between them. The CDR3 nucleotides are TGTGCCAGCAGGCTAGGTGGGGGGGCAGGTAGTTATGGCTACACCTTC. Encoded protein: CASRLGGGAGSYGYTF.

The chain carries TRBV3-1 (or the pseudogene TRBV3-2) and TRBJ2-1; TRBD1 agrees at 8 bases. This CDR3 comprises 16 residues. With V trimmed by 1 base and J by 1 base, 3 bases remained unmatched. Germline CDR1 LGHDT, CDR2 YNNKEL (reference sequence). The CDR3 loop is CASSQGRQGSYNEQFF. The CDR3 DNA reads as TGTGCCAGCAGCCAAGGCAGACAGGGGTCCTACAATGAGCAGTTCTTC.

The genes are TRBV6-4 and TRBJ2-2; 9 nucleotides align to TRBD2. The ends lost 5 bases at V and 2 bases at J; junction bases unmatched: 3. CDR1 and CDR2 (germline): MRHNA, SNTAGT. The CDR3 sequence is 15 residues long. The chain's CDR3 is CASSIAGANTGELFF. As DNA, the CDR3 is TGTGCCAGCAGTATAGCGGGAGCAAACACCGGGGAGCTGTTTTTT.

The table lists this clone with a few counts. The chain recombines TRBV25-1 with TRBJ1-1, with D possibly matching TRBD1 (6 bases). In germline, CDR1 is MGHDK, CDR2 SYGVNS. The CDR3 consists of 14 residues. With 0 bases removed from V and 11 bases from J, the gap between germline ends came to 16 bases. CDR3 protein: CASSEYSFFQGAFF. In nucleotides, the CDR3 is TGTGCCAGCAGTGAATATAGTTTTTTCCAGGGGGCTTTCTTT.

Only one count was recorded for this clone. The chain links TRBV28 to TRBJ1-3; D is perhaps TRBD1 (6 bases). Trimming took off 5 bases at V and 2 bases at J, with 22 bases between the two ends. CDR3 length equals 18 residues. Germline V gene lookup returns CDR1 MDHEN and CDR2 SYDVKM. The CDR3 loop reads CASSPLDPHPGAGNTIYF. The CDR3 coding sequence is TGTGCCAGCAGTCCATTAGACCCCCACCCAGGGGCTGGAAACACCATATATTTT.

This chain connects TRBV25-1 to TRBJ1-1; 8 nucleotides align to TRBD1. The germline gives CDR1 MGHDK, CDR2 SYGVNS. V was clipped by 8 bases and J by 8 bases; unmatched bases: 13. The CDR3 runs 14 residues. This chain's CDR3 is CASRQGFKGPEAFF. For the CDR3, the DNA is TGTGCCAGCCGACAGGGGTTTAAGGGGCCCGAAGCTTTCTTT. The whole variable domain, remainder taken from reference TRBV25-1 and TRBJ1-1, is EADIYQTPRYLVIGTGKKITLECSQTMGHDKMYWYQQDPGMELHLIHYSYGVNSTEKGDLSSESTVSRIRTEHFPLTLESARPSHTSQYLCASRQGFKGPEAFFGQGTRLTVV.

This clone was seen a few times. The chain couples TRBV3-1 (or the pseudogene TRBV3-2) to TRBJ2-3; 9 nucleotides match TRBD2. Germline assignment: CDR1 LGHDT and CDR2 YNNKEL (reference sequence). Trimming took 3 bases from V and 0 from J; bases not matched to a gene: 1. CDR3 length: 15 amino acids. The CDR3 bases are TGTGCCAGCAGCCATACTAGCGGGAGCACAGATACGCAGTATTTT. Residues: CASSHTSGSTDTQYF.